The 17 T cell receptor beta chains presented below share a single source sample, sequenced in a study of blood T cells in healthy people across ages. A second PCR of roughly 7 to 11 cycles used a sample-barcoded 5' primer and a J-beta primer mix. Each CDR3 protein is one row after TCRdb ran MiXCR on the 5' RACE reads. The sample includes roughly 700,000 distinct CDR3 sequences, 32% of them seen just once. The sample comprised blood. The receptors were gathered from an elderly woman in good health.

The gene calls are TRBV5-6 and TRBJ1-1, with D possibly TRBD1 on 6 matching bases. V was shortened by 3 bases and J by 0 bases, with 9 bases between the two germline ends. The CDR3 totals 14 residues. Germline CDR1 is SGHDT and CDR2 is YYEEEE. CDR3 sequence reads: CASSWGRVNTEAFF. CDR3 nucleotide sequence: TGTGCCAGCAGCTGGGGGCGGGTGAACACTGAAGCTTTCTTT.

This clonotype was counted ten times or more. The chain couples TRBV20-1 to TRBJ2-5; D possibly corresponds to TRBD1 (6 bases). V was pared by 6 bases and J by 2 bases, with 22 bases between. The germline gives CDR1 DFQATT, CDR2 SNEGSKA (reference sequence). CDR3 size: 16 residues. The CDR3 DNA reads TGCAGTGCCCCACCCTCTTGGCAGGGGTGGCAAGAGACCCAGTACTTC. Translation gives CSAPPSWQGWQETQYF.

Comments on this clonotype: This may come from a read error, since a much larger clone is one base off. The chain recombines TRBV12-3 or TRBV12-4 with TRBJ2-6, with D maybe TRBD2 (6 bases). The CDR3 extends over 17 amino acids. The CDR3 sequence: CASSLNREVPGANVRTF. The CDR3 DNA follows: TGTGCCAGCAGTTTAAATAGGGAGGTTCCCGGGGCCAACGTCCGGACTTTC.

This clonotype has at least ten counts. The chain recombines TRBV7-2 with TRBJ1-1; TRBD1 agrees at 7 bases. The CDR3 is 15 residues long. Trimming took 4 bases from V and 6 from J; bases not matched to a gene: 11. CDR1 SGHTA and CDR2 FQGNSA come from the germline V gene. The CDR3 DNA is TGTGCCAGCAGCTACGATACAGGGGTCGGTTCTGAAGCTTTCTTT. It translates to CASSYDTGVGSEAFF.

This clonotype was seen repeatedly, ten times or more. This rearrangement joins TRBV2 to TRBJ2-1; the D is unclear. V was shortened by 2 bases and J by 8 bases, with 13 bases between the two germline ends. Germline V lookup: CDR1 SNHLY, CDR2 FYNNEI. This CDR3 spans 14 amino acids. CDR3 DNA sequence: TGTGCCAGCAGTGAATCTCCGGGTCCGCATGAGCAGTTCTTC. Translation: CASSESPGPHEQFF. The variable domain in full, with the rest retrieved from reference TRBV2 and TRBJ2-1, is EPEVTQTPSHQVTQMGQEVILRCVPISNHLYFYWYRQILGQKVEFLVSFYNNEISEKSEIFDDQFSVERPDGSNFTLKIRSTKLEDSAMYFCASSESPGPHEQFFGPGTRLTVL.

The chain combines TRBV7-9 with TRBJ2-6; 7 bases agree with TRBD1. V lost 4 bases to trimming and J lost 1 base; unmatched junction nucleotides: 10. The CDR3 length is 18 residues. Germline V gene data show CDR1 as SEHNR and CDR2 as FQNEAQ (reference sequence). CDR3 nucleotide sequence: TGTGCCAGCAGCTCACAATTTGGGACAGCGTCTGGGGCCAACGTCCTGACTTTC. This codes for CASSSQFGTASGANVLTF.

This clonotype was seen a handful of times. This may be a read error, as it is one base from a much larger clone. This chain links TRBV20-1 with TRBJ2-1; 7 nucleotides line up with TRBD2. The germline CDR1 and CDR2 sequences are DFQATT and SNEGSKA (reference sequence). Unmatched junction bases numbered 12, after V lost 3 bases and J lost 10 bases. The CDR3 totals 14 residues. CDR3 sequence reads: CSASGGTWGYEQFF. The CDR3 nucleotides are TGCAGTGCTAGCGGGGGGACTTGGGGCTACGAGCAGTTCTTC.

The chain employs TRBV6-1 and TRBJ1-2; 8 bases agree with TRBD1. Germline lookup yields CDR1 MNHNS and CDR2 SASEGT. The CDR3 covers 14 residues. J lost 4 bases, V lost 4 bases, and 5 bases had no gene match. In DNA form, the CDR3 reads TGTGCCAGCAGTGCGCTCGGACAGGGCTATGGCTACACCTTC. Translating gives CASSALGQGYGYTF.

CDR3 sequence reads: CSVVAGNYGYTF. CDR3 DNA: TGCAGCGTTGTCGCAGGAAACTATGGCTACACCTTC. The chain carries TRBV29-1 and TRBJ1-2; the D is unclear. CDR1 and CDR2 (germline): SQVTM, ANQGSEA. The CDR3 is 12 residues long. V gave up 4 bases and J gave up 2 bases, with 8 bases separating them.

This clonotype is a singleton in its sample. CDR3 amino acids: CAIVREGYNEQFF. The DNA of the CDR3 is TGTGCCATTGTAAGGGAGGGTTACAATGAGCAGTTCTTC. The gene calls are TRBV10-3 and TRBJ2-1, with 7 positions matching TRBD2. CDR1 is ENHRY and CDR2 is SYGVKD in the germline V gene. The trim removed 9 bases at V and 4 bases at J, leaving 6 bases unmatched. CDR3 length: 13 amino acids.

This clonotype came up many times. The rearrangement links TRBV7-2 to TRBJ2-1; D is possibly TRBD1 (6 bases). Per germline, CDR1 SGHTA and CDR2 FQGNSA. The ends were cut back, 6 bases at V and 15 bases at J, with 15 bases in the middle. The CDR3 is 11 residues long. The chain's CDR3 is CASRTGTIGFF. The CDR3 DNA reads TGTGCCAGCAGAACAGGGACGATTGGGTTCTTC.

There are many counts of this clonotype. The gene calls are TRBV19 and TRBJ1-2, with D perhaps TRBD1 (6 bases). Germline-derived CDR1 and CDR2 are LNHDA and SQIVND (reference sequence). The CDR3 runs 15 residues. V lost 6 bases and J lost 6, with 20 bases in between. The CDR3 region is CASSGRIQGQHGYTF. The CDR3 DNA follows: TGTGCCAGTAGCGGGCGGATCCAGGGGCAACATGGCTACACCTTC. Variable domain in full (rest from reference TRBV19 and TRBJ1-2): DGGITQSPKYLFRKEGQNVTLSCEQNLNHDAMYWYRQDPGQGLRLIYYSQIVNDFQKGDIAEGYSVSREKKESFPLTVTSAQKNPTAFYLCASSGRIQGQHGYTFGSGTRLTVV.

This clonotype showed up many times. This sequence joins TRBV7-3 and TRBJ1-1; D possibly corresponds to TRBD1 (5 bases). The CDR3 length is 15 residues. Germline lookup yields CDR1 SGHTA and CDR2 FQGTGA. V lost 5 bases to trimming and J lost 4 bases, with 17 bases between them. CDR3 residues: CASSLEPRGGTEAFF. The CDR3, as DNA: TGTGCCAGCAGCCTTGAACCGCGGGGGGGCACTGAAGCTTTCTTT.

The chain links TRBV12-3 or TRBV12-4 to TRBJ1-2; tentative D call: TRBD1 (5 bases). CDR3 length: 13 residues. Trimming took 7 bases from V and 4 from J, leaving 13 bases between them. CDR3 in amino acids: CASTGGHPYGYTF. CDR3 nucleotide sequence: TGTGCCAGCACCGGCGGACACCCCTATGGCTACACCTTC.

Concerning this clonotype: A single base separates this from a much larger clone, so it may be a read error. The J gene is TRBJ2-6, the V gene TRBV6-1; D unresolved. Trimming pared 7 bases from V and 0 bases from J, leaving 10 bases between. Germline CDR1 and CDR2: MNHNS and SASEGT. The CDR3 has 15 residues. Here the CDR3 reads CASTEVSSGANVLTF. CDR3 nucleotides: TGTGCCAGCACTGAGGTAAGCTCTGGGGCCAACGTCCTGACTTTC.

This clonotype showed up just a few times. V usage is TRBV3-1 and J usage is TRBJ2-7; tentative D call: TRBD2 (6 bases). V gave up 0 bases and J gave up 0 bases, with 12 bases separating them. Per the germline V gene, CDR1 is LGHDT and CDR2 is YNNKEL (reference sequence). The CDR3 covers 16 residues. CDR3 DNA sequence: TGTGCCAGCAGCCAAGATCTGGACGGGAGCTCCTACGAGCAGTACTTC. Amino acids: CASSQDLDGSSYEQYF.

About this clonotype: The junction departs from the called germline gene at one end, perhaps through a read error. The chain carries TRBV2 and TRBJ2-1, with D unresolved. The CDR3 runs to 17 residues. Germline-derived CDR1 and CDR2 are SNHLY and FYNNEI. CDR3 bases: TGTGCCAGCAGCGAAGGCGGAGTTAATACTGGCCTGGATGAGCAGTTCTTC. Protein: CASSEGGVNTGLDEQFF.